Included here is one T cell receptor (beta chain) sequence, with context. No cognate antigen has been identified for it. Base qualities are not at hand, and no much larger clone is one base apart. The CDR3 regions of human TCRbeta chains were analyzed by immunosequencing. On the authors' methods: TCRs in the repertoires were compared against a reference library of SARS-CoV-2-specific TCRs that had been generated with the MIRA antigen-specificity platform. Breadth was defined as the fraction of unique TCRs that were SARS-CoV-2-associated, and depth was defined as the fraction of total T cells that were SARS-CoV-2-associated. Using the MIRA data, each spike-specific TCR was assigned both to the spike region to which the TCR was reactive and to a CD4 or CD8 class. Log10-transformed breadth and depth values were compared by one-way ANOVA with Sidak's multiple comparisons tests. What TCRdb holds here is the immuneACCESS table cut down to in-frame rearrangements. Part of the clones is not present; checked against another copy, under half of the missing clones reflect an unresolved V gene, and the others are unexplained. That table gives V, J and clone size, and the DNA gave D and trimming. The sample yields 150,000 or so clones; around nine tenths were counted once. The ten top clones hold approximately 1.8% of the sample.

These data originate in a study of T cell responses to AZD1222 COVID-19 vaccine (dated by TCRdb to the early 2020s). Looking at the study overall: Because spike-specific TCR depth and breadth did not differ between the two schedules, AZD1222 recipients who got a second dose at roughly 4 weeks were pooled with those who got a second dose at roughly 12 weeks. A total of over 230 trial participants underwent TCR sequencing, of whom some 200 had received two doses of AZD1222 and about 25 had received two doses of the MenACWY control vaccine. Trial participants were enrolled by age into subgroups of 18-55, 56-69 and 70-plus years, and around 150, 28 and 57 TCR-sequenced participants, respectively, were included in these subgroups.

Via the germline V gene, CDR1 is MDHEN and CDR2 SYDVKM. CDR3 length: 15 amino acids, cysteine to phenylalanine. The only DNA kept is the CDR3, 45 bases in frame from the first base. At the junction V is shortened by 1 base and J by 0 bases, with 10 bases in between. What the study reported, not specific to this receptor: A significant rise in spike-specific TCR breadth and depth was observed after two AZD1222 doses relative to day 0 and relative to MenACWY recipients. Because no day 14 peak-response samples were available, repertoires were characterized only after the peak T cell response. Conclusions about previously exposed vaccinees were limited because only six AZD1222 recipients were SARS-CoV-2 seropositive at baseline. Participants were mostly white British and included more females than males, and it was suggested by the authors that clonal diversity may have been underestimated. In the small 56-69-year group, the increase in depth fell short of significance, most likely because of low power. The vaccine-associated CD4 TCRs covered the entire spike protein, and the dominant responses fell in regions 160-218 and 743-854. Nearly half of unique spike-specific TCRs reportedly recognized epitopes outside regions mutated in the B.1.351 and B.1.1.7 variants.

Read against the paper, the sample's time point label means: baseline before first vaccination. Vaccinee samples came from UK trials COV001 and COV002, including a single-blind randomized controlled phase 2/3 trial of AZD1222 (ChAdOx1 nCoV-19) in healthy adults. For TCRbeta chain sequencing, PBMC samples from trial participants were taken at day 0 and at day 28 after the second dose. Recombination connected TRBV28 to TRBJ2-7, with the D gene too uncertain to name. The starting material was peripheral blood, obtained on day 0 of AZD1222 vaccination. This clonotype was obtained from an adult in good health. The DNA reads TGTGCCAGCAGTTTATATCCAGCCACCTCCTACGAGCAGTACTTC. Translated, this is CASSLYPATSYEQYF.